Given below is one TCR beta chain in context. This clonotype was recorded at least ten times. What antigen it recognizes has not been identified. Base qualities are not recorded, but no much larger clone differs from it by a single base. The library was made by RACE. The sample was run on a NextSeq 500. During library preparation, unique molecular identifiers were attached to individual cDNA molecules so that TCRs could be counted in a quantitative, reproducible way. Each blood RNA sample was used to sequence both TCR alpha and TCR beta chains. In the authors' own workflow: Samples had a median of roughly 99,000 TCRs, with a range from roughly 23,224 to 700,000. V, J and CDR3 annotation of the TCR reads was carried out using the Decombinator software suite. Every sample was subsampled to the same number of TCRs (28,000) for the PS versus PT1 abundance plots. Expanded TCRs were defined as absent before sensitization and observed at least eight times at the 2-week time point. Clones were called with MiXCR by TCRdb after fastp trimmed the public reads at Q25, and only in-frame beta chains were retained. Duplicate CDR3 protein sequences are folded into a single record with the most common DNA and genes. These V and J calls derive from TCRdb rather than the authors' analysis. This sample has about 30,000 distinct CDR3 sequences in its table, and 5.8% of those were observed once. Of the sample, 5.6% is held by the ten largest clones.

This entry belongs to a study of human T cells and chemical hapten exposure (dated by TCRdb to the early 2020s). Regarding the complete study: For sensitization, 2% DPC in acetone was applied to a roughly 2 cm by roughly 2 cm area of upper inner arm skin. Patients additionally received weekly therapeutic DPC doses to the scalp throughout the approximately 24-week study period. For TCR sequencing, blood came from some 31 alopecia patients at anywhere from one to four time points (pre-sensitization, 2, 6 and 24 weeks). Most of the patients in the cohort were female, and the cohort covered alopecia areata with under or over 50% scalp involvement, alopecia totalis and alopecia universalis. Patch testing on the upper back used Finn chambers containing 0.01% DPC, with scoring done after 6 days according to International Contact Dermatitis Research Group standards. In alopecia patients, the study followed how the peripheral blood TCR repertoire changed in vivo over primary and secondary sensitization to diphenylcyclopropenone (DPC), a hapten. Patient blood was sampled pre-sensitization (week 0) and at 2, 6 and about 24 weeks after DPC sensitization. Libraries were pooled for sequencing, and variation in per-sample TCR yields was attributed mainly to small differences in library volumes within the pool. Summary of the overall study and its limitations: DPC sensitization did not change how many TCRs were above 1 in 1000 frequency, and no evidence was found of alterations in global repertoire structure. Repeated subsampling changed both the strength of the expansion versus patch-test correlation and the threshold at which that correlation became significant. Alopecia, a presumed autoimmune disease, was present in all patients, so the immune response of the patients might differ from that of healthy individuals. The number of PT1 expanded TCRs positively correlated with patch test score, significant at thresholds 8, 16 and 32 but not 4. Significantly more large CDR3 similarity clusters were formed by expanded TCRs than by pre-sensitization or healthy control sets, consistent with antigen-driven responses.

The time point label of this sample denotes: patch test 3, about 24 weeks after DPC sensitization. The treatment or condition label here, explained by the study, means: therapeutic diphenylcyclopropenone sensitization with weekly scalp DPC. At every patch-test visit, the blood draw took place before the patch test was put on. Patients were considered eligible if aged 18 to 70, diagnosed with alopecia and deemed suitable for DPC therapy, and patients were excluded if pregnant. Unfractionated whole blood was collected in Tempus Blood RNA tubes, and total RNA was extracted from that blood. The CDR3 covers 15 residues, taking in both the cysteine and the phenylalanine. The read is trimmed to its CDR3 DNA, 45 bases read in frame from base 1. V ends up 4 bases short and J 3 bases short, with an unmatched junction base count of 6.

This clonotype was obtained from a man aged 25-45 years with alopecia areata. Some clones in this sample may be carry-over from other donors' samples. Rearrangement joined TRBV12-3 or TRBV12-4 to TRBJ2-1, and 7 junction bases match TRBD2. Sequencing was performed on whole blood, taken in connection with sensitization to the hapten diphenylcyclopropenone (DPC). The DNA reads TGTGCCAGCAGTTATGTTGGGGGGGACTACAATGAGCAGTTCTTC. Translated, this is CASSYVGGDYNEQFF.